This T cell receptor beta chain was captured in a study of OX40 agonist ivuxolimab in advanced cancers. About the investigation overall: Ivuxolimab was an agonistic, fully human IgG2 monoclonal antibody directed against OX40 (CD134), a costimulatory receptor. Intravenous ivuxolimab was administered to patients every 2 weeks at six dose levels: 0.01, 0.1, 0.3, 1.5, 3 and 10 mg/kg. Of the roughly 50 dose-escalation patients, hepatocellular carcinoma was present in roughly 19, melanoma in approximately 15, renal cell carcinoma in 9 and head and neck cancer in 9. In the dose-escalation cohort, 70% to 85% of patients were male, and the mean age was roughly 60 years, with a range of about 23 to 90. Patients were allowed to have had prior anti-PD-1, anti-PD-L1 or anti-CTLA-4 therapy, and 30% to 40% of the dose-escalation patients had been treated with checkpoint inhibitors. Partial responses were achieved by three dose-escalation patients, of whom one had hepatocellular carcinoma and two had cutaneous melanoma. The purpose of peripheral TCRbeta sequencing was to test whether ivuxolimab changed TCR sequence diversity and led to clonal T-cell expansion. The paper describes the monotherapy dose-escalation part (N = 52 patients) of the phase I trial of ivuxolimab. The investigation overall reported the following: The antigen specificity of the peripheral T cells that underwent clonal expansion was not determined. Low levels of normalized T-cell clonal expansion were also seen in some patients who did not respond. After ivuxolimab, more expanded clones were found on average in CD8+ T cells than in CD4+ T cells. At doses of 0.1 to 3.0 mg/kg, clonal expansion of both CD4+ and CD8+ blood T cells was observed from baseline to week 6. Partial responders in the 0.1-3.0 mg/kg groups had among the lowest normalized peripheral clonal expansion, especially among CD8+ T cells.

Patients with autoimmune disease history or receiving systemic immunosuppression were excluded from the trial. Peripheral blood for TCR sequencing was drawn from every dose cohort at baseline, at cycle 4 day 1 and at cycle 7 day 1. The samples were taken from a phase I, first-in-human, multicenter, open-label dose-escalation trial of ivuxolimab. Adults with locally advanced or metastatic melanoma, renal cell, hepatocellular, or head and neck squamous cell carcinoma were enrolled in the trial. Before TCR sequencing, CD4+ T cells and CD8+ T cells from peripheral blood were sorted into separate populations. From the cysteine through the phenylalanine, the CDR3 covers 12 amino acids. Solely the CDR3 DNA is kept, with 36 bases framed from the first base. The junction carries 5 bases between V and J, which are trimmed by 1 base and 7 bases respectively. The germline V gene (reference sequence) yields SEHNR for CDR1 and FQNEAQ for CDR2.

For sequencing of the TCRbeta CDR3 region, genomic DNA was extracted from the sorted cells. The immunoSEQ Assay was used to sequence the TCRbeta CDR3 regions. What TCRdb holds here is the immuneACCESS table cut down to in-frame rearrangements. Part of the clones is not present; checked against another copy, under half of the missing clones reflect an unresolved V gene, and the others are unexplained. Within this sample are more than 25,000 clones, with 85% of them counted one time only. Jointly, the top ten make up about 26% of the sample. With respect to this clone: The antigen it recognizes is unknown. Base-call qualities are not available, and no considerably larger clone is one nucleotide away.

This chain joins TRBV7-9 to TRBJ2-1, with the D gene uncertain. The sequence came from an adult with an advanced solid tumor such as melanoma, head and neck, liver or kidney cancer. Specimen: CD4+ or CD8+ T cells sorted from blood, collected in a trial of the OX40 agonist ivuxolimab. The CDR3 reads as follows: CASSLETNEQFF. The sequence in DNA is TGTGCCAGCAGCTTAGAAACAAATGAGCAGTTCTTC.